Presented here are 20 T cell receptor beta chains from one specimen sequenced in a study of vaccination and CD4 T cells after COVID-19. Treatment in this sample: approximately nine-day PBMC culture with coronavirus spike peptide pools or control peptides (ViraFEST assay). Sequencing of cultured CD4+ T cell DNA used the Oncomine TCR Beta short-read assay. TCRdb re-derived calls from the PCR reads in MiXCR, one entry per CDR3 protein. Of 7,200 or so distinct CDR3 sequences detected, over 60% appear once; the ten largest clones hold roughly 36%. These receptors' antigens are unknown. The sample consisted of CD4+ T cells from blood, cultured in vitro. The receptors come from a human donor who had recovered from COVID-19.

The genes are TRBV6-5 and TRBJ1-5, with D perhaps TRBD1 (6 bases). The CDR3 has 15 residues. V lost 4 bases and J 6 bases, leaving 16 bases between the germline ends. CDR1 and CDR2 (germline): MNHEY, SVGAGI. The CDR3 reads CASSSDSPRGQPQHF. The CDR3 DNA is TGTGCCAGCAGTTCGGACAGTCCACGCGGTCAGCCCCAGCATTTT.

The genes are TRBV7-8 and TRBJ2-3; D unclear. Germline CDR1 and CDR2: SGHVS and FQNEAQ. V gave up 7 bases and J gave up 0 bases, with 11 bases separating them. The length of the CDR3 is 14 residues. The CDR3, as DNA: TGTGCCAGCACCTCCGGGTGGAGCACAGATACGCAGTATTTT. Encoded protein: CASTSGWSTDTQYF.

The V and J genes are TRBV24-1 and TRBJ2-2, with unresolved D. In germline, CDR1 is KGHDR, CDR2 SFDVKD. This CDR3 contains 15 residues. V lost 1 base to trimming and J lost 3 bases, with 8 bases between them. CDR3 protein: CATSDLGRDTGELFF. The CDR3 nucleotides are TGTGCCACCAGTGATTTAGGTAGGGACACCGGGGAGCTGTTTTTT.

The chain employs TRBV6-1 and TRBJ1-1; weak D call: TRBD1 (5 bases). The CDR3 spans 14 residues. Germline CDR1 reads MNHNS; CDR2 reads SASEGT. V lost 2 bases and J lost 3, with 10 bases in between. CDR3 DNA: TGTGCCAGCAGTGAAATTGAGGGGTACACTGAAGCTTTCTTT. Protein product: CASSEIEGYTEAFF.

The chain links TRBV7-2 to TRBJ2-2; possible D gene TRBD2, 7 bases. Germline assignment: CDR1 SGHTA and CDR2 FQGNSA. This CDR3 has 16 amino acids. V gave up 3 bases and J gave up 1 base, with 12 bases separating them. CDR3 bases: TGTGCCAGCAGCTTGTTGGGGGGGCAGAACACCGGGGAGCTGTTTTTT. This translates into CASSLLGGQNTGELFF. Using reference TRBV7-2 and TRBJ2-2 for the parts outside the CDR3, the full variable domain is GAGVSQSPSNKVTEKGKDVELRCDPISGHTALYWYRQSLGQGLEFLIYFQGNSAPDKSGLPSDRFSAERTGGSVSTLTIQRTQQEDSAVYLCASSLLGGQNTGELFFGEGSRLTVL.

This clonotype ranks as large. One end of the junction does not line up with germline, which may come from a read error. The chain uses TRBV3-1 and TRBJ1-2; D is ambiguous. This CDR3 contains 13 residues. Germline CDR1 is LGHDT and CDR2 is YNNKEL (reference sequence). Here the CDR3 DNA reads TGTGCCAGCAGTCAAGGAGCTAACTATGGCTACACCTTC. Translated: CASSQGANYGYTF.

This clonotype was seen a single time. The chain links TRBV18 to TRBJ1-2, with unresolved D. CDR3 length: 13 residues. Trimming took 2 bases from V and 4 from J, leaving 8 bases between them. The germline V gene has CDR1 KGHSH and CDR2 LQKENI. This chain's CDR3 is CASSPSNSYGYTF. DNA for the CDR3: TGTGCCAGCTCACCATCGAACAGCTATGGCTACACCTTC.

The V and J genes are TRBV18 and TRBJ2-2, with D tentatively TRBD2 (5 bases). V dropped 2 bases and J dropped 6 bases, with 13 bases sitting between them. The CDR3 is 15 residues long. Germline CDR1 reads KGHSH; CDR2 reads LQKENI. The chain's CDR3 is CASSPWPGEAGELFF. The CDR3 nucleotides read TGTGCCAGCTCACCATGGCCCGGGGAAGCCGGGGAGCTGTTTTTT.

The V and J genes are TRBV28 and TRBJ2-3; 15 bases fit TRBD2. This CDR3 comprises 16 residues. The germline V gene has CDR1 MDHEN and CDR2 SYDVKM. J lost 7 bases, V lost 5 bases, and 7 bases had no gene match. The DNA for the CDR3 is TGTGCCAGCAGTCTGCCCGGACTAGCGGGAGGGAATACGCAGTATTTT. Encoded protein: CASSLPGLAGGNTQYF.

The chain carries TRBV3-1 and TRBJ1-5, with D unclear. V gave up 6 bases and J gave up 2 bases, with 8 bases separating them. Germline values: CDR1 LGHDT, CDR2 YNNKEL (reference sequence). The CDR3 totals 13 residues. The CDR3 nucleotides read TGTGCCAGCAGTGGCAGTCGCAATCAGCCCCAGCATTTT. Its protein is CASSGSRNQPQHF.

Here the CDR3 DNA reads TGTGCCACCAGTGATACAGGACTAGCGGGAGGAAGGCGGTATTTT. It specifies CATSDTGLAGGRRYF. This chain connects TRBV24-1 to TRBJ2-3; 14 nucleotides align to TRBD2. V lost 3 bases, J lost 14 bases, and 9 bases stayed unmatched. Looked up from germline, CDR1 is KGHDR and CDR2 is SFDVKD. The CDR3 covers 15 residues.

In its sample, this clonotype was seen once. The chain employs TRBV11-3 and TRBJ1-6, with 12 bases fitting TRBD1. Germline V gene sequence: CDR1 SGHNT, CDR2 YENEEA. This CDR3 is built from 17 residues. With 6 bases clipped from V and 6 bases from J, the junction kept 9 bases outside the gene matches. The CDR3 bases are TGTGCCAGCAGTTCCGGGACAGGGGGCGTAGGTAATTCACCCCTCCACTTT. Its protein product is CASSSGTGGVGNSPLHF.

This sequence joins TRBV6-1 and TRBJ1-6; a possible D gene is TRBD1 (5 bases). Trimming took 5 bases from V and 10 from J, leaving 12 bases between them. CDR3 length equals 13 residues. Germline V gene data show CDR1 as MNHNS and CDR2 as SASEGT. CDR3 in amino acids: CASSRRGWSPLHF. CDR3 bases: TGTGCCAGCAGTAGGAGGGGTTGGTCACCCCTCCACTTT.

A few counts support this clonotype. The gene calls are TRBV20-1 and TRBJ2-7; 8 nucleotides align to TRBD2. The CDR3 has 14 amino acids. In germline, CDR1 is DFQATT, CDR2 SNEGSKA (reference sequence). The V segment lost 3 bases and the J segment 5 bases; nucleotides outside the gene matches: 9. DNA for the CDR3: TGCAGTGCTAGTGTCATTAGCGGGGTAAACGAGCAGTACTTC. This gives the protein CSASVISGVNEQYF.

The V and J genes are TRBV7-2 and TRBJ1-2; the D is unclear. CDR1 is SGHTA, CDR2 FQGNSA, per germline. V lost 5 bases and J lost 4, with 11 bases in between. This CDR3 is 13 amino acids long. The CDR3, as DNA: TGTGCCAGCAGCCTAGGAGGGTTCTATGGCTACACCTTC. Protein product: CASSLGGFYGYTF.

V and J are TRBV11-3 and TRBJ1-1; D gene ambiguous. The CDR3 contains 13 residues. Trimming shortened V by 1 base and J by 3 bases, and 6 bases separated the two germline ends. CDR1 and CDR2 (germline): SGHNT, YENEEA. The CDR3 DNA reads TGTGCCAGCAGCTTAGCTACAGACACTGAAGCTTTCTTT. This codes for CASSLATDTEAFF.

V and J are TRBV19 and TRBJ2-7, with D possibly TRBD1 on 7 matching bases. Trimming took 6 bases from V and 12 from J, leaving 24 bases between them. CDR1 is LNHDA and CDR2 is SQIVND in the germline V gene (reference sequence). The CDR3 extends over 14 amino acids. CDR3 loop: CASRSGTAPTSLYF. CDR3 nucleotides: TGTGCCAGTAGATCCGGGACAGCCCCAACTAGCCTGTACTTC.

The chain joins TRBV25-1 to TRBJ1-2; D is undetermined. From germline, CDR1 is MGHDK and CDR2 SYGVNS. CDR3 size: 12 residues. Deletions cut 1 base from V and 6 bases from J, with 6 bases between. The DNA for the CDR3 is TGTGCCAGCAGTGAATGGGGAGATGGCTACACCTTC. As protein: CASSEWGDGYTF.

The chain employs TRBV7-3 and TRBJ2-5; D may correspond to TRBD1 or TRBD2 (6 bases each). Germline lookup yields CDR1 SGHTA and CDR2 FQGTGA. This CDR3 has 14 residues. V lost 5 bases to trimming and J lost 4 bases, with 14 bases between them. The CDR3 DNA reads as TGTGCCAGCAGCGTAGGGGGGTTTGCAGAGACCCAGTACTTC. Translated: CASSVGGFAETQYF.

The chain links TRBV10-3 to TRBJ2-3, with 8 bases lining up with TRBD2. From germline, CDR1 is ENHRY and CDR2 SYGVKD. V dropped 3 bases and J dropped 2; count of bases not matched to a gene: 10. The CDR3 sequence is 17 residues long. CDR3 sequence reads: CAISDPGGGGPTDTQYF. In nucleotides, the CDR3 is TGTGCCATCAGTGACCCCGGGGGCGGGGGGCCCACAGATACGCAGTATTTT.